Here is one T cell receptor beta chain with its context. In this sample, this clonotype turned up many times. Its specific antigen is unknown. Per-base quality was not reported, and no clone a single base away is much larger than it. What the time point label conveys for this sample: before trial treatment. The donors took part in RACIN, a single-arm, phase I, dose-escalation trial that combined nivolumab, ipilimumab, aspirin, low-dose cyclophosphamide and low-dose radiotherapy. Patients were eligible if they had advanced solid tumors that were TIL-negative. This entry belongs to a study of low-dose radiotherapy and immunotherapy resistance in tumors (dated by TCRdb to 2022 to 2024). As for the study more broadly: Cohort 1 received 0.5 Gy per fraction every 2 weeks, with a prescribed total PTV dose of 6.5 Gy. Starting on cycle 1 day 1, patients took 300 mg of aspirin by mouth once daily for four cycles. Cohort 2 received 1 Gy per fraction every two weeks, with a total of 13 Gy over 26 weeks. The trial did not randomize participants into treatment groups. Cyclophosphamide 200 mg/m2 was given intravenously every two weeks, one day before each radiation and immunotherapy administration. Nivolumab was administered intravenously as a 240 mg flat dose every two weeks, and ipilimumab was administered intravenously at 1 mg/kg every six weeks. The translational analysis covered eight patients: three from the first dose cohort and the first five from the second dose cohort.

Via the germline V gene, CDR1 is SGHRS and CDR2 YFSETQ. The CDR3 numbers 16 residues from cysteine through phenylalanine. This entry keeps only the CDR3 DNA: 48 bases, framed from base 1. Unmatched junction bases come to 15, with V trimmed by 5 bases and J by 4 bases. The instrument was an Illumina HiSeq 2500. First-strand cDNA was synthesized with Superscript III and a set of TRAV- and TRBV-specific primers, covering both TCRalpha and TCRbeta chains. TCRs were amplified for about 22 PCR cycles with Phusion, using a constant-region primer paired with the adapter attached to the V primers. Amplification of the isolated mRNA was done with the MessageAmp II aRNA Amplification Kit, which involved an approximately 15-hour in vitro transcription at 37 degrees C. mRNA for TCR sequencing was isolated with the Dynabeads mRNA DIRECT Purification Kit. Indexed Illumina adapters were added in a second Phusion PCR of 20 to 30 cycles, after which AMPure XP beads were used to purify the products. As for the original processing: Custom Perl scripts were used to pool TCR sequences that encoded the same protein, to remove out-of-frame sequences, and to calculate the abundance of each clonotype. The analysis excluded TCR sequences that were supported by just one read. Among the metrics used to describe the repertoires were Shannon entropy, Gini index, clonality, richness, and the frequency of TCRs shared between repertoires. In-frame beta chains were kept once TCRdb had trimmed the public reads at Q25 with fastp and called clones with MiXCR. CDR3 protein duplicates are merged, each entry listing the most common genes and DNA. It is TCRdb's table, rather than the study itself, that gives the V and J calls and clone size. The sample includes some 82,000 distinct CDR3 sequences, with approximately 17% observed a single time. Jointly, the top ten make up about 5.9% of the sample.

The specimen was PBMCs, collected before treatment. This TCR was recovered from a male donor with prostate cancer. Here the chain combines TRBV5-1 and TRBJ2-7; the central 7 bases match TRBD1. CDR3 region: CASRRKERDRDYEQYF. At the DNA level, the sequence is TGCGCCAGCAGAAGAAAGGAGAGGGACAGAGATTACGAGCAGTACTTC.